The clone carrying this T cell receptor (beta chain) occurred a few times. It was with a sample-barcoded 5' primer and a J-beta primer mix that a second PCR of roughly 6 to 11 cycles was run. Each CDR3 protein gets one entry after TCRdb re-called the 5' RACE reads with MiXCR. The sample has about 800,000 distinct CDR3 sequences; approximately 25% are singletons. The sample originates from a study of blood T cells in healthy people across ages. The germline gives CDR1 MNHEY, CDR2 SMNVEV (reference sequence). The CDR3 extends over 14 amino acids. Trimming stripped 2 bases from V and 6 bases from J, with 12 bases between. The same sample was also used in a study of T cells of mothers and their children. That work adds: A second PCR was performed with the M1S primer. This primer added sample barcodes and 2-4 random nucleotides.

This chain links TRBV27 with TRBJ2-3; possible D gene TRBD2, 5 bases. This clonotype originated in a boy between 5 and 17 years old in good health. Sequenced material: blood. Written as DNA, the CDR3 is TGTGCCAGCAGTTTACGGGGTCCCCTGGATACGCAGTATTTT. The encoded protein is CASSLRGPLDTQYF.